These 27 T cell receptor beta chains were all obtained from the same sample, sequenced in a study of CD8+ T cells in alopecia areata (dated by TCRdb to 2016 to 2018). The library was produced with the immunoSEQ multiplex PCR assay. For TCR sequencing, RNA was extracted from every sample and reverse transcribed into cDNA to serve as template. TCRdb retrieved this table from immuneACCESS and kept in-frame rearrangements only. Not all clones are present; in checked studies, unresolved V genes account for under half, and no reason is known for the remainder. In all, the sample holds over 150,000 clones, and around three fifths of those were seen once. 10% to 15% of the sample lies in the top ten. The time point label of this sample denotes: 24 weeks on oral tofacitinib. Per the publication, the treatment or condition label means: oral pan-JAK inhibitor, 5-10 mg twice daily. The source was CD8+ T cells sorted from blood, collected at week 24, from a patient treated with tofacitinib. The source is a human donor with alopecia areata.

The rearrangement uses TRBV2 and TRBJ1-5, with D maybe TRBD1 (5 bases). This CDR3 has 16 residues. Germline values: CDR1 SNHLY, CDR2 FYNNEI. The V and J ends lost 6 bases and 3 bases respectively, with 18 bases between them. CDR3 in DNA: TGTGCCAGCAGCTCTGGGGCCGCCAGGGCCAATCAGCCCCAGCATTTT. As protein: CASSSGAARANQPQHF.

The chain joins TRBV4-1 to TRBJ2-1; no definite D call. The CDR3 has 15 residues. Germline CDR1 and CDR2: MGHRA and YSYEKL. V gave up 1 base and J gave up 3 bases, with 10 bases separating them. CDR3 loop: CASSQVLGGYNEQFF. As DNA, the CDR3 is TGCGCCAGCAGCCAAGTCCTGGGTGGCTACAATGAGCAGTTCTTC.

CDR3 DNA sequence: TGCAGCGTTGAAGGCTTGGGGGCCAGGAACACTGAAGCTTTCTTT. This encodes CSVEGLGARNTEAFF. The V and J genes are TRBV29-1 and TRBJ1-1; D possibly corresponds to TRBD1 (6 bases). V was cut by 1 base and J by 1 base, with 13 bases left in between. Germline loops: CDR1 SQVTM, CDR2 ANQGSEA. The length of the CDR3 is 15 residues.

The rearrangement uses TRBV29-1 and TRBJ1-1; 8 nucleotides match TRBD1. The CDR3 spans 11 residues. V trimming: 7 bases; J trimming: 9 bases; junction bases outside the gene matches: 7. Germline V CDR1 and CDR2: SQVTM, ANQGSEA. The CDR3 here is CSDRQGYQAFF. The CDR3 DNA sequence: TGCAGCGACCGACAGGGGTATCAAGCTTTCTTT.

As regards this clone: Other DNA sequences from this sample encode an identical CDR3 as well. V usage is TRBV30 and J usage is TRBJ1-1; unclear D gene. V lost 3 bases and J lost 1, with 3 bases in between. The length of the CDR3 is 11 residues. Per germline, CDR1 GTSNPN and CDR2 SVGIG (reference sequence). The CDR3 region is CAWRRNTEAFF. CDR3 nucleotides: TGTGCCTGGAGACGGAACACTGAAGCTTTCTTT.

The J gene is TRBJ1-1, the V gene TRBV25-1; possibly TRBD1 for D (5 bases). Germline lookup yields CDR1 MGHDK and CDR2 SYGVNS. V was pared by 7 bases and J by 5 bases, with 17 bases between. This CDR3 comprises 14 residues. The CDR3 loop is CASTHAGERTEAFF. The CDR3 DNA follows: TGTGCCAGCACCCACGCGGGGGAGAGGACTGAAGCTTTCTTT.

The V gene is TRBV29-1, the J gene TRBJ1-5; D is perhaps TRBD1 (5 bases). The ends were cut back, 4 bases at V and 7 bases at J, with 17 bases in the middle. There are 14 residues in the CDR3. From germline, CDR1 is SQVTM and CDR2 ANQGSEA. CDR3 nucleotide sequence: TGCAGCGTTGTTATGGGGACTCTTGACCAGCCCCAGCATTTT. It yields the protein CSVVMGTLDQPQHF.

This chain connects TRBV2 to TRBJ2-3; TRBD1 matches at 7 bases. Germline-derived CDR1 and CDR2 are SNHLY and FYNNEI. Germline trimming cut 5 bases from V and 0 bases from J; bases unmatched to any gene: 2. CDR3 length: 14 residues. The CDR3 protein is CASSLQGSTDTQYF. CDR3 nucleotides: TGTGCCAGCAGTTTACAGGGGAGCACAGATACGCAGTATTTT.

This clone came up a few times. The genes are TRBV27 and TRBJ2-7; D ambiguous. Germline V gene lookup returns CDR1 MNHEY and CDR2 SMNVEV (reference sequence). Deletions cut 1 base from V and 3 bases from J, with 1 base between. This CDR3 is 11 amino acids long. The chain's CDR3 is CASSLYYEQYF. The CDR3 DNA reads TGTGCCAGCAGTTTATACTACGAGCAGTACTTC.

The chain joins TRBV5-1 to TRBJ2-1; TRBD2 is a possible D gene (5 bases). Germline CDR1 is SGHRS and CDR2 is YFSETQ. V dropped 4 bases and J dropped 8 bases, with 16 bases sitting between them. The CDR3 is 14 amino acids. The DNA of the CDR3 is TGCGCCAGCAGCATGGGAGAAACCGGGGATGAGCAGTTCTTC. Amino acid sequence: CASSMGETGDEQFF.

The chain uses TRBV4-1 and TRBJ2-1; 11 bases fit TRBD2. Germline trimming cut 2 bases from V and 7 bases from J; bases unmatched to any gene: 4. The germline V gene has CDR1 MGHRA and CDR2 YSYEKL. The CDR3 loop spans 15 amino acids. CDR3 DNA: TGCGCCAGCAGCCAAAGAGTAGCGGGGGGGAATGAGCAGTTCTTC. This encodes CASSQRVAGGNEQFF.

The J gene is TRBJ2-5, the V gene TRBV5-1, with a weak D call TRBD1 (5 bases). CDR1 and CDR2 from the germline V gene are SGHRS and YFSETQ. This CDR3 is built from 17 residues. V was clipped by 2 bases and J by 1 base, with 18 bases between them. CDR3 bases: TGCGCCAGCAGCTTCGGTGGGCAGGGAACTTCCCAAGAGACCCAGTACTTC. This codes for CASSFGGQGTSQETQYF.

The J gene is TRBJ2-5, the V gene TRBV5-6, with 7 bases matching TRBD2. CDR1 is SGHDT, CDR2 YYEEEE, per germline. The CDR3 extends over 12 amino acids. Trimming took 3 bases from V and 4 from J; bases not matched to a gene: 0. The CDR3 loop reads CASSSGGETQYF. CDR3 nucleotides: TGTGCCAGCAGCTCGGGGGGAGAGACCCAGTACTTC.

This clone occurred a few times. The V call is TRBV7-9, the J call TRBJ1-1, with 8 bases lining up with TRBD1. The ends lost 3 bases at V and 6 bases at J; junction bases unmatched: 3. Germline CDR1 is SEHNR and CDR2 is FQNEAQ (reference sequence). The CDR3 runs to 13 residues. CDR3: CASSFGQGAEAFF. Here the CDR3 DNA reads TGTGCCAGCAGCTTCGGACAGGGCGCTGAAGCTTTCTTT.

V gene TRBV4-1 combines with J gene TRBJ2-1; the match to TRBD2 covers 10 bases. Trimming removed 1 base from V and 4 bases from J; junction bases left unmatched: 4. The germline V gene encodes CDR1 MGHRA and CDR2 YSYEKL. The CDR3 has 16 residues. CDR3: CASSQGAGGQYNEQFF. CDR3 sequence (DNA): TGCGCCAGCAGCCAAGGAGCGGGGGGGCAATACAATGAGCAGTTCTTC.

This clone was picked up a small number of times. The chain is built from TRBV27 and TRBJ2-1; D could derive from TRBD1 or TRBD2 (5 bases each). The CDR3 loop spans 12 amino acids. The V and J ends lost 4 bases and 12 bases respectively, with 13 bases between them. The germline V gene has CDR1 MNHEY and CDR2 SMNVEV (reference sequence). The CDR3 spells CASSSGSRGQFF. For the CDR3, the DNA is TGTGCCAGCAGTTCGGGATCGAGGGGGCAGTTCTTC.

This rearrangement joins TRBV27 to TRBJ1-2; D is ambiguous. CDR3 size: 15 residues. Deletions cut 5 bases from V and 0 bases from J, with 13 bases between. Germline V gene sequence: CDR1 MNHEY, CDR2 SMNVEV (reference sequence). CDR3 DNA: TGTGCCAGCAGTCTCACGTTAGGTTCTAACTATGGCTACACCTTC. The encoded protein is CASSLTLGSNYGYTF.

This chain links TRBV19 with TRBJ2-1, with 8 bases identical to TRBD1. The CDR3 has 17 residues. The germline CDR1 and CDR2 sequences are LNHDA and SQIVND (reference sequence). V shed 9 bases and J 3 bases; nucleotides not matched to a gene: 16. DNA for the CDR3: TGTGCCAGACTCGGGACAGGAGGACGACGACTCTACAATGAGCAGTTCTTC. It specifies CARLGTGGRRLYNEQFF.

The chain uses TRBV15 and TRBJ2-7; D is perhaps TRBD1 (5 bases). The CDR3 spans 14 residues. CDR1 is LNHNV and CDR2 is YYDKDF in the germline V gene (reference sequence). V shed 1 base and J shed 1 base, with 8 bases lying between them. The CDR3 sequence is CATSRVAGSYEQYF. In DNA, the CDR3 is TGTGCCACCAGCAGAGTGGCAGGGTCCTACGAGCAGTACTTC.

This clone occurred once. The V call is TRBV27, the J call TRBJ2-5, with TRBD1 as a possible D gene (5 bases). The germline V gene encodes CDR1 MNHEY and CDR2 SMNVEV (reference sequence). V lost 2 bases and J 4 bases, leaving 14 bases between the germline ends. The length of the CDR3 is 15 residues. CDR3 region: CASSLRRTNGETQYF. The CDR3 DNA reads TGTGCCAGCAGTTTACGCAGGACAAACGGAGAGACCCAGTACTTC.

The chain employs TRBV30 and TRBJ1-5; D gene unclear. The CDR3 has 13 residues. Germline assignment: CDR1 GTSNPN and CDR2 SVGIG (reference sequence). Trimming stripped 3 bases from V and 6 bases from J, with 12 bases between. The CDR3 nucleotides read TGTGCCTGGAGCCGCACAGAGAGTCAGCCCCAGCATTTT. Translating it yields CAWSRTESQPQHF. Combining the CDR3 with reference TRBV30 and TRBJ1-5 gives the whole variable domain SQTIHQWPATLVQPVGSPLSLECTVEGTSNPNLYWYRQAAGRGLQLLFYSVGIGQISSEVPQNLSASRPQDRQFILSSKKLLLSDSGFYLCAWSRTESQPQHFGDGTRLSIL.

The rearrangement uses TRBV6-5 and TRBJ2-7, with 12 bases fitting TRBD2. The J segment lost 2 bases and the V segment lost 6 bases, leaving 5 bases of the junction unmatched. From germline, CDR1 is MNHEY and CDR2 SVGAGI. This CDR3 region has 15 residues. CDR3 sequence: CASRQLAGGTYEQYF. CDR3 sequence (DNA): TGTGCCAGCAGACAACTAGCGGGGGGTACCTACGAGCAGTACTTC.

This clone was seen more than once but under ten times. This sequence joins TRBV29-1 and TRBJ2-3; TRBD2 agrees at 7 bases. Per the germline V gene, CDR1 is SQVTM and CDR2 is ANQGSEA. Unmatched junction bases numbered 12, after V lost 2 bases and J lost 4 bases. The CDR3 spans 16 residues. Here the CDR3 DNA reads TGCAGCGTTGAACTTCGGCAGGGAGGGGAGGCAGATACGCAGTATTTT. It translates to CSVELRQGGEADTQYF.

The rearrangement joins TRBV27 to TRBJ1-5; no reliable D call. The CDR3 covers 13 residues. Germline V lookup: CDR1 MNHEY, CDR2 SMNVEV (reference sequence). Trimming cost V 8 bases and J 0 bases, with 8 bases left between them. In nucleotides, the CDR3 is TGTGCCAGCGGGGATTATAGCAATCAGCCCCAGCATTTT. It encodes CASGDYSNQPQHF.

The rearrangement links TRBV19 to TRBJ2-4; D perhaps matches TRBD1 (6 bases). The V and J ends lost 4 bases and 7 bases respectively, with 11 bases between them. The CDR3 loop spans 13 amino acids. Looked up from germline, CDR1 is LNHDA and CDR2 is SQIVND (reference sequence). The chain's CDR3 is CASSSSGGNIQYF. CDR3 sequence (DNA): TGTGCCAGTAGTAGTTCTGGGGGCAACATTCAGTACTTC.

This clone has more than one count but fewer than ten. This rearrangement joins TRBV19 to TRBJ1-1, with D unresolved. There are 13 residues in the CDR3. Germline assignment: CDR1 LNHDA and CDR2 SQIVND (reference sequence). V gave up 3 bases and J gave up 7 bases, with 12 bases separating them. The DNA of the CDR3 is TGTGCCAGTAGTATGCTGATTAGGGATGAAGCTTTCTTT. Its translation is CASSMLIRDEAFF.

This clone was observed once. V usage is TRBV5-6 and J usage is TRBJ1-2; possibly TRBD1 for D (6 bases). Germline loops: CDR1 SGHDT, CDR2 YYEEEE. The CDR3 extends over 12 amino acids. V was pared by 4 bases and J by 14 bases, with 18 bases between. This CDR3 reads CASSSSGQPGTF. CDR3 nucleotides: TGTGCCAGCAGCAGTTCCGGACAGCCCGGGACCTTC.